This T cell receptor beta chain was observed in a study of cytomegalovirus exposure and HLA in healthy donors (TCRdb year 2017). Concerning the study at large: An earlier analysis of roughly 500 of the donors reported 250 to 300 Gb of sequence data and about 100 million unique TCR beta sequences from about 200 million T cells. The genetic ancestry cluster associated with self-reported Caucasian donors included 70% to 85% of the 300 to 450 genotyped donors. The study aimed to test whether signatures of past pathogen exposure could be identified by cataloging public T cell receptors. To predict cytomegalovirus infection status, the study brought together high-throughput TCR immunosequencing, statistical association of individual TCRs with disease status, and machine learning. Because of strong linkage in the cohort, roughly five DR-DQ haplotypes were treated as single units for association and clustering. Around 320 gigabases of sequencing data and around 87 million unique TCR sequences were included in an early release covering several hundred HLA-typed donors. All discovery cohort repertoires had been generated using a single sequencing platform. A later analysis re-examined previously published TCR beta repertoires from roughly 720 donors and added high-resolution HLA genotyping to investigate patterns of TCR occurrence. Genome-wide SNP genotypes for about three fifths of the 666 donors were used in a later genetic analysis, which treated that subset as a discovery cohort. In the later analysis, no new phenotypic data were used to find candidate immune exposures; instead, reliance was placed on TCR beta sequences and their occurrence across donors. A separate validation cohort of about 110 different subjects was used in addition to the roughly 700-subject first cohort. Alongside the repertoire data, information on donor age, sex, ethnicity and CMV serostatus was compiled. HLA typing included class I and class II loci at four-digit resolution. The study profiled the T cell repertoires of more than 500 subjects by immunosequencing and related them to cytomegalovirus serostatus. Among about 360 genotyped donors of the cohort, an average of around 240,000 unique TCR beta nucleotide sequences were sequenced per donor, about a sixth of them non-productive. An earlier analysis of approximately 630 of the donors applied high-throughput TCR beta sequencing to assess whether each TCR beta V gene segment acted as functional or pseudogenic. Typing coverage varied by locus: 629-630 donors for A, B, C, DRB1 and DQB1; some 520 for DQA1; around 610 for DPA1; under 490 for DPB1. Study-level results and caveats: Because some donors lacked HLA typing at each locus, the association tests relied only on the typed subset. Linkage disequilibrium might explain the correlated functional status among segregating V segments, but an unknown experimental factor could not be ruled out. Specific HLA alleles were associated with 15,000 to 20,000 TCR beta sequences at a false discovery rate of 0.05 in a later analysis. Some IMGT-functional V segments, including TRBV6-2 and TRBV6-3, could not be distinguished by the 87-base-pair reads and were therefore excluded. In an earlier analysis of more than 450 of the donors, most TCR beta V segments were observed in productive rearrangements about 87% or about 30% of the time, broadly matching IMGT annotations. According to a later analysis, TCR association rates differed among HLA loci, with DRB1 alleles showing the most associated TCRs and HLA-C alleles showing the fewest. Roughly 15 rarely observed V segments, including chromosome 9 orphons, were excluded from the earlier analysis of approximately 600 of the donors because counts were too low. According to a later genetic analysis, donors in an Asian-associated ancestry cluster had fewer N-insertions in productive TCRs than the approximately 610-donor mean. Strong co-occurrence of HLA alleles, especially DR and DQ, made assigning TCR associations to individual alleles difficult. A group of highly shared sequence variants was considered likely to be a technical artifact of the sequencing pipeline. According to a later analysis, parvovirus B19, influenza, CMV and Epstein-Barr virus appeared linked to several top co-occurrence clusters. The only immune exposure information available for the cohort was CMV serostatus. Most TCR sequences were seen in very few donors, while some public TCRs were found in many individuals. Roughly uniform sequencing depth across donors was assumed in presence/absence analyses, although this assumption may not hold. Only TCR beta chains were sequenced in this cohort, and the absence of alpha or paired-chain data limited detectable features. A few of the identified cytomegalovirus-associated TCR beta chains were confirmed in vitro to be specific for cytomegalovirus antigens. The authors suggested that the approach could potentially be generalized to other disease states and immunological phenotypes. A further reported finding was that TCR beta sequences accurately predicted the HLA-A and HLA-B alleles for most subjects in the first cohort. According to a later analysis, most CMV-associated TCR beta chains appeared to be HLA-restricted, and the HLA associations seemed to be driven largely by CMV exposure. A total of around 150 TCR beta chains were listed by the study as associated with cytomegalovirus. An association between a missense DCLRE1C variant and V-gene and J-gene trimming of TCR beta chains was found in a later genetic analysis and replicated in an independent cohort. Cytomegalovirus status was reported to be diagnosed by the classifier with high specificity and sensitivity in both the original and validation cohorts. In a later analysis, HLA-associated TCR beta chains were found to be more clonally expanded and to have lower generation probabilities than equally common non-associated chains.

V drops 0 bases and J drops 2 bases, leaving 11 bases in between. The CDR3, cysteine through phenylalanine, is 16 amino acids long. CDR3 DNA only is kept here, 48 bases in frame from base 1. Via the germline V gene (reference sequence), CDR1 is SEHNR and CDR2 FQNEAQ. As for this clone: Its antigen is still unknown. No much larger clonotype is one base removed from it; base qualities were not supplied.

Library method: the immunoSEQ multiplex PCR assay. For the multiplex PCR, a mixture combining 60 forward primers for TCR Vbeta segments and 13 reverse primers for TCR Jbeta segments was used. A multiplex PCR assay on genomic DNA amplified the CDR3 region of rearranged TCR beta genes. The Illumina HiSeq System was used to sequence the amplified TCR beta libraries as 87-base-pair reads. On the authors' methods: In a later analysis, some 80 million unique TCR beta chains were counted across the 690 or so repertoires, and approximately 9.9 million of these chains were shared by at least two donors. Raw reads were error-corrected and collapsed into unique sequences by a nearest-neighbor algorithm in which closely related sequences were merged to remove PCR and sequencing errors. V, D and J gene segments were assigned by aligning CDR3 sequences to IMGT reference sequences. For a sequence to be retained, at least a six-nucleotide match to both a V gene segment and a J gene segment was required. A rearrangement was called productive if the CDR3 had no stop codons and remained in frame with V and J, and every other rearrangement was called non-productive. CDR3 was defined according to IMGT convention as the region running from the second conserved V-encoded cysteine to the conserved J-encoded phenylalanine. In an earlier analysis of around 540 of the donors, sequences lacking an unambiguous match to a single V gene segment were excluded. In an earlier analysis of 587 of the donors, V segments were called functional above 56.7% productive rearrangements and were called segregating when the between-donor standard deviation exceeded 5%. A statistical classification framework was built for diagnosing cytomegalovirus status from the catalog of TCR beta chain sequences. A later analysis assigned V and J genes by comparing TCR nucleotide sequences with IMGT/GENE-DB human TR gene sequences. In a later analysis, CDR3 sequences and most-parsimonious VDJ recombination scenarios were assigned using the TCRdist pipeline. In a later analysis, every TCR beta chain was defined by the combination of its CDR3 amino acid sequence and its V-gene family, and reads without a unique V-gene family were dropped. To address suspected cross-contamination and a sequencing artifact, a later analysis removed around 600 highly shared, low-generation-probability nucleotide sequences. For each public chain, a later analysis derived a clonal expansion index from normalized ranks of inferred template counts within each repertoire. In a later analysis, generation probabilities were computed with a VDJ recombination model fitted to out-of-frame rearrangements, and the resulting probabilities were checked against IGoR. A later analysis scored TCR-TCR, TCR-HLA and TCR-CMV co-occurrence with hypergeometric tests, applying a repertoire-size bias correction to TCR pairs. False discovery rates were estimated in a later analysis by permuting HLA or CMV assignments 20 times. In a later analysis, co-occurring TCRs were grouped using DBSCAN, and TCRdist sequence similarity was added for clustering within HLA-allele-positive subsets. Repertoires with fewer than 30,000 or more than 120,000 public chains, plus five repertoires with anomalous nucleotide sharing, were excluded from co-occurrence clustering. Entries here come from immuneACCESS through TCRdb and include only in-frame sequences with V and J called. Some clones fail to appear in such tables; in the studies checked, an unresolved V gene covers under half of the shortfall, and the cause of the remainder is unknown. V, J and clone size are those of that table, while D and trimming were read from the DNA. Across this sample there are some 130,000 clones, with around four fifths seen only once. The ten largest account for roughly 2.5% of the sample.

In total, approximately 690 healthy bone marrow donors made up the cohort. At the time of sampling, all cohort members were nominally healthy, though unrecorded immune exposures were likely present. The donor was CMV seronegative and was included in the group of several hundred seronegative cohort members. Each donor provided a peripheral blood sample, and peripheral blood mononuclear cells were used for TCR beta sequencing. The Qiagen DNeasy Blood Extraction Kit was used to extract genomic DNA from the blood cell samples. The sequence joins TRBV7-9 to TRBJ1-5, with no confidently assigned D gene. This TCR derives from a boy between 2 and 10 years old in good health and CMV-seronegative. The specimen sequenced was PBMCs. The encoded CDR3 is CASSLADGDGNQPQHF. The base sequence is TGTGCCAGCAGCTTAGCGGACGGGGATGGCAATCAGCCCCAGCATTTT.